These T cell receptor beta chains were read from a single sample in a study of regulatory T cells in long-lasting Graves disease. Each CDR3 protein gets one entry after TCRdb re-called the multiplex PCR reads with MiXCR. The data contain 530,000 or so distinct CDR3 sequences, roughly 13% of them singletons. These data were also filed under a second study, of T cells in Graves' hyperthyroidism and ophthalmopathy.

Source: peripheral blood mononuclear cells (PBMCs), taken at new diagnosis, from a patient treated with antithyroid drugs. These receptors came from a man in his thirties or forties with Graves disease. Both conserved end residues are part of each CDR3.

TRBV12-3/TRBV12-4	TRBJ2-1	CASSFPGGHNEQFF
TRBV6-1	TRBJ2-2	CASSDGIWAGELFF
TRBV12-3/TRBV12-4	TRBJ2-2	CASSWDRSTGELFF
TRBV30	TRBJ2-7	CAWSGGQKYEQYF
TRBV6-1	TRBJ2-3	CASRTGIITDTQYF
TRBV5-1	TRBJ1-1	CASSLDPSVETEAFF
TRBV20-1	TRBJ2-5	CSARSAWASGIQETQYF
TRBV9	TRBJ2-7	CASSVRTGVPYEQYF
TRBV12-3/TRBV12-4	TRBJ2-1	CASSVGLAGGYAYNEQFF
TRBV7-3	TRBJ2-1	CASSPLLGGPLGNEQFF
TRBV5-1	TRBJ2-4	CATRSGRDQGADIQYF
TRBV10-2	TRBJ2-7	CASSRAERDISYEQYF
TRBV27	TRBJ2-1	CASSYILPYNEQFF
TRBV12-3/TRBV12-4	TRBJ2-5	CASSLGARGGETQYF
TRBV20-1	TRBJ1-1	CSARGGSNTEAFF
TRBV10-3	TRBJ2-2	CAIPGKSGRADTGELFF
TRBV6-1	TRBJ1-1	CASRPVDRESEAFF
TRBV5-1	TRBJ2-1	CASSPPSGSNNEQFF
TRBV12-5	TRBJ1-1	CASGFGENTEAFF
TRBV19	TRBJ1-2	CASTEGNLYGYTF
TRBV6-2/TRBV6-3	TRBJ2-1	CASSYDAHRLAGDNEQFF
TRBV30	TRBJ2-1	CAWSVRGTAGYNEQFF
TRBV12-3/TRBV12-4	TRBJ2-2	CASRPHSNTGELFF
TRBV20-1	TRBJ1-6	CSARAPPQSSYNSPLHF